The present T cell receptor beta chain was sequenced within a study of T cell changes during pregnancy in multiple sclerosis. Trimming took 1 base from V and 2 from J, leaving 11 bases between them. This CDR3 has 15 residues. Looked up from germline, CDR1 is LGHNA and CDR2 is YSLEER. The assay was immunoSEQ multiplex PCR, and TCRdb's table has in-frame clones only and misses some. The repertoire includes around 70,000 clones, 91% of them detected once, and about 0.92% sits in the top ten. The chain is built from TRBV4-3 and TRBJ1-2; weak D call: TRBD1 (6 bases). The sample consisted of peripheral blood, taken in the second trimester of pregnancy. The receptor's source is a female donor with multiple sclerosis, enrolled in a pregnancy study. Written as DNA, the CDR3 is TGCGCCAGCAGCCAAGGAGTACAGGGCAACTATGGCTACACCTTC. This translates into CASSQGVQGNYGYTF.